This T cell receptor beta chain was captured in a study of shared clonotypes between healthy human individuals. Study results and caveats: Naive subsets generally exceeded memory subsets in estimated richness.

Some clones are missing from TCRdb's copy, which holds only in-frame ones; the method was immunoSEQ multiplex PCR. The sample lists about 1 million clones, roughly 70% occurring once. In regard to this clone: Its specificity is unknown.

This CDR3 has 13 residues. Germline V CDR1 and CDR2: SQVTM, ANQGSEA. V was cut by 4 bases and J by 7 bases, with 14 bases left in between. Specimen: memory CD4+ T cells sorted from blood. The subset denotes: CD45RA-negative fraction. This TCR came from a man younger than 35 in good health. The chain has TRBV29-1 and TRBJ2-1; D could derive from TRBD1 or TRBD2 (6 bases each). CDR3 sequence reads: CSVGRGGRNEQFF. The CDR3 region has the DNA TGCAGCGTTGGCAGGGGAGGTCGGAATGAGCAGTTCTTC.